One and the same sample provided the 17 T cell receptor beta chains below, sequenced in a study of beta chain features in type 1 diabetes. Reverse transcription of all isolated RNA meant that expressed TCRB transcripts were sequenced. The method was immunoSEQ multiplex PCR; TCRdb's version includes in-frame clones alone and lacks a portion of them. The repertoire has some 190,000 clones, approximately 8% of them found once; the top ten carry 0.5%. Their cognate antigens are unknown. Points from the study as a whole: TCRB CDR3s were moderately but significantly shorter in Type 1 diabetes patients in all four CD4+ subsets.

Sequencing used central memory CD4+ T cells from blood. These TCRs come from a man younger than 30 with type 1 diabetes.

The rearrangement links TRBV5-8 to TRBJ2-6, with D hard to call. The CDR3 spans 16 residues. The V and J ends lost 0 bases and 2 bases respectively, with 9 bases between them. Germline V lookup: CDR1 SGHTS, CDR2 YDEGEE. The CDR3: CASSLGGSTGANVLTF. CDR3 DNA: TGTGCCAGCAGCTTGGGAGGTTCAACTGGGGCCAACGTCCTGACTTTC. Full variable domain (remainder filled in from reference TRBV5-8 and TRBJ2-6): EAGVTQSPTHLIKTRGQQATLRCSPISGHTSVYWYQQALGLGLQFLLWYDEGEERNRGNFPPRFSGRQFPNYSSELNVNALELEDSALYLCASSLGGSTGANVLTFGAGSRLTVL.

This clone has just a few counts. This chain connects TRBV5-1 to TRBJ1-4; TRBD1 agrees at 8 bases. J was trimmed by 7 bases and V by 1 base; bases with no gene match: 6. From germline, CDR1 is SGHRS and CDR2 YFSETQ. This CDR3 has 15 amino acids. CDR3 in amino acids: CASSLTGGVGEKLFF. In DNA form, the CDR3 reads TGCGCCAGCAGCTTGACAGGGGGGGTCGGTGAAAAACTGTTTTTT.

This clone was detected only a few times. The chain uses TRBV30 and TRBJ2-4; TRBD1 aligns across 8 bases. Germline loops: CDR1 GTSNPN, CDR2 SVGIG (reference sequence). V shed 5 bases and J 0 bases; nucleotides not matched to a gene: 3. CDR3 size: 14 residues. The CDR3 DNA sequence: TGTGCCTGGGAGGACAGGGCAGCCAAAAACATTCAGTACTTC. It translates to CAWEDRAAKNIQYF.

This clone was recorded a few times. The V and J genes are TRBV4-1 and TRBJ2-1, with D maybe TRBD1 (5 bases). This CDR3 contains 16 residues. Germline lookup yields CDR1 MGHRA and CDR2 YSYEKL. Trimming removed 4 bases from V and 5 bases from J, with 18 bases in between. CDR3 amino acids: CASSLPTVQRNNEQFF. In nucleotides, the CDR3 is TGCGCCAGCAGCCTCCCGACAGTCCAGCGCAACAATGAGCAGTTCTTC.

In this sample, this clone turned up a few times. V gene TRBV10-3 combines with J gene TRBJ2-1; 7 bases agree with TRBD2. The CDR3 totals 16 residues. The trim removed 0 bases at V and 1 base at J, leaving 3 bases unmatched. CDR1 is ENHRY and CDR2 is SYGVKD in the germline V gene. This chain's CDR3 is CAISESWEGSYNEQFF. The CDR3, as DNA: TGTGCCATCAGTGAGTCGTGGGAGGGTTCCTACAATGAGCAGTTCTTC.

This clone was seen more than once but under ten times. The rearrangement joins TRBV9 to TRBJ2-5; 12 nucleotides align to TRBD1. The CDR3 runs to 17 residues. Germline V CDR1 and CDR2: SGDLS, YYNGEE. V lost 2 bases, J lost 4 bases, and 9 bases stayed unmatched. The CDR3 loop is CASSVRSGQGAAETQYF. CDR3 DNA sequence: TGTGCCAGCAGCGTGAGATCGGGACAGGGGGCGGCAGAGACCCAGTACTTC.

In its sample, this clone was seen a few times. V is TRBV19 and J is TRBJ1-1; D unclear. Germline V gives CDR1 LNHDA, CDR2 SQIVND (reference sequence). The CDR3 is 14 residues long. V was shortened by 7 bases and J by 1 base, with 13 bases between the two germline ends. The chain's CDR3 is CASTPGNRNTEAFF. The CDR3 nucleotides read TGTGCCAGTACTCCGGGGAATCGGAACACTGAAGCTTTCTTT.

The chain combines TRBV7-2 with TRBJ2-5; a weak D match, TRBD2 (5 bases). This CDR3 is built from 15 residues. CDR1 SGHTA and CDR2 FQGNSA come from the germline V gene. The V end lost 1 base, the J end lost 4 bases, and 13 bases lay between the germline ends. CDR3 sequence (DNA): TGTGCCAGCAGCTTAGTTTCGGGTGGAGGAGAGACCCAGTACTTC. The encoded protein is CASSLVSGGGETQYF.

This clone appeared a few times. CDR3 residues: CASRPRGLADTYQETQYF. The CDR3 region has the DNA TGTGCAAGTCGCCCGCGAGGACTAGCGGACACGTACCAAGAGACCCAGTACTTC. The chain joins TRBV12-2 to TRBJ2-5; TRBD2 reflects the table's D call only, with no check against the DNA. TRBV12-2 is described as a pseudogene. CDR3 size: 18 residues.

This clone turned up a few times. The chain is built from TRBV11-2 and TRBJ1-5; D is possibly TRBD1 (6 bases). The V end lost 4 bases, the J end lost 1 base, and 8 bases lay between the germline ends. CDR1 SGHAT and CDR2 FQNNGV come from the germline V gene. The CDR3 is made up of 14 amino acids. In nucleotides, the CDR3 is TGTGCCAGCAGCTCTCAGGGGAGCAATCAGCCCCAGCATTTT. This sequence encodes CASSSQGSNQPQHF.

This clone was observed a few times. This chain connects TRBV5-4 to TRBJ2-2; 8 bases map to TRBD1. Germline V CDR1 and CDR2: SGHNT, YYREEE (reference sequence). The V gene end was trimmed by 4 bases and the J gene end by 4 bases; junction bases not matched to a gene: 3. The CDR3 consists of 14 residues. The CDR3: CASSPDRVTGELFF. In DNA form, the CDR3 reads TGTGCCAGCAGCCCGGACAGGGTCACCGGGGAGCTGTTTTTT.

Ten or more counts support this clone. This chain links TRBV27 with TRBJ2-1, with 7 nucleotides matching TRBD1. Germline CDR1 MNHEY, CDR2 SMNVEV (reference sequence). J lost 5 bases, V lost 7 bases, and 8 bases had no gene match. CDR3 length: 14 residues. CDR3 protein: CASNRGGANNEQFF. Here the CDR3 DNA reads TGTGCCAGCAATCGAGGGGGCGCGAACAATGAGCAGTTCTTC.

This clone appeared a single time. This chain joins TRBV28 and TRBJ2-4, with 7 bases matching TRBD1. The CDR3 has 15 residues. Losses at the gene ends were 6 bases for V and 0 bases for J; bases not matched to a gene: 5. The germline V gene has CDR1 MDHEN and CDR2 SYDVKM. CDR3: CASSGQDAAKNIQYF. CDR3 coding DNA: TGTGCCAGCAGCGGACAGGACGCAGCCAAAAACATTCAGTACTTC.

This clone was detected a few times. The chain carries TRBV19 and TRBJ1-1; tentative D call: TRBD1 (6 bases). V was cut by 3 bases and J by 3 bases, with 11 bases left in between. The CDR3 is made up of 14 amino acids. Germline CDR1 and CDR2: LNHDA and SQIVND (reference sequence). Written as DNA, the CDR3 is TGTGCCAGTAGTATTCGGGGGGCGGACACTGAAGCTTTCTTT. The encoded protein is CASSIRGADTEAFF. The whole variable domain, filled in from reference TRBV19 and TRBJ1-1, reads DGGITQSPKYLFRKEGQNVTLSCEQNLNHDAMYWYRQDPGQGLRLIYYSQIVNDFQKGDIAEGYSVSREKKESFPLTVTSAQKNPTAFYLCASSIRGADTEAFFGQGTRLTVV.

The chain recombines TRBV19 with TRBJ2-5; D possibly corresponds to TRBD1 (6 bases). The germline V and J ends were trimmed by 6 bases and 4 bases, with 9 bases remaining between them. CDR1 is LNHDA and CDR2 is SQIVND in the germline V gene (reference sequence). The CDR3 contains 12 residues. CDR3 nucleotide sequence: TGTGCCAGTAGGACAGGTGCAGAGACCCAGTACTTC. Amino acid sequence: CASRTGAETQYF.

V usage is TRBV19 and J usage is TRBJ2-7; D unresolved. Germline V lookup: CDR1 LNHDA, CDR2 SQIVND (reference sequence). This CDR3 spans 14 amino acids. V gave up 2 bases and J gave up 1 base, with 9 bases separating them. CDR3 residues: CASSINAGSYEQYF. The CDR3, as DNA: TGTGCCAGTAGTATAAACGCCGGTTCCTACGAGCAGTACTTC.

This clone was observed a handful of times. This rearrangement joins TRBV15 to TRBJ1-5, with D hard to call. Germline loops: CDR1 LNHNV, CDR2 YYDKDF (reference sequence). This CDR3 spans 15 amino acids. Trimming left V 0 bases short and J 9 bases short, with 15 bases between. CDR3 loop: CATSRDSPEIAPQHF. The CDR3 nucleotides read TGTGCCACCAGCAGAGATAGTCCCGAAATCGCGCCCCAGCATTTT.